This is a list of T cell receptor beta chains from one sample in a study of T cell responses to AZD1222 COVID-19 vaccine. TCRdb's copy holds only in-frame clones and misses some; the assay was immunoSEQ multiplex PCR. In the table there are 120,000 to 150,000 clones, approximately 88% of which are singletons. Source: peripheral blood, taken on day 0 of AZD1222 vaccination. Source of these receptors: an adult in good health. CDR3s include the opening cysteine and the closing phenylalanine or tryptophan. A D gene is named only where the DNA matches it firmly. Clone size is stated in some rows and not others, as once, few, many or a class when expanded.

j_call clone_size v_call d_call cdr3_nt cdr3_aa
TRBJ1-1 NA TRBV7-3 NA TGTGCCAGCAGCTTACGAGAGAACACTGAAGCTTTCTTT CASSLRENTEAFF
TRBJ1-2 NA TRBV5-1 TRBD1 TGCGCCAGCAGCGAACGGACAGGGGACTATGGCTACACCTTC CASSERTGDYGYTF
TRBJ1-2 NA TRBV5-1 TRBD1 TGCGCCAGCAGCGCCTTACAGGGGGATCGCTATGGCTACACCTTC CASSALQGDRYGYTF
TRBJ1-3 once TRBV12-3/TRBV12-4 NA TGTGCCAGCAGTGGGGGGAACACCATATATTTT CASSGGNTIYF
TRBJ1-2 NA TRBV9 TRBD1 TGTGCCAGCAGCGCCCTACAGGGGTTCGGGGGCTACACCTTC CASSALQGFGGYTF
TRBJ1-2 NA TRBV5-4 NA TGTGCCAGCAGCTTGGACAGCAACCCGACCTATGGCTACACCTTC CASSLDSNPTYGYTF
TRBJ2-7 NA TRBV7-6 NA TGTGCCAGCAGCTTCCAACCCGAAAAGACCGAGGAGCAGTACTTC CASSFQPEKTEEQYF
TRBJ2-4 NA TRBV7-3 TRBD2 TGTGCCAGCAGCTTACGCCTAGCGGATAAAAACATTCAGTACTTC CASSLRLADKNIQYF
TRBJ1-5 NA TRBV5-1 TRBD1 TGCGCCAGCAGCTTGGCAGGGACAGTCAATCAGCCCCAGCATTTT CASSLAGTVNQPQHF
TRBJ1-5 once TRBV28 NA TGTGCCAGCAGGGGCCGCTCCAATCAGCCCCAGCATTTT CASRGRSNQPQHF
TRBJ1-2 NA TRBV18 NA TGTGCCAGCAGTAATCGGACGGACGCCATGACCTTCTTC CASSNRTDAMTFF
TRBJ2-7 NA TRBV27 TRBD1 TGTGCCAGTCGGGACAGGGCCGAGCAGTACTTC CASRDRAEQYF
TRBJ1-2 NA TRBV5-5 NA TGTGCCAGCAGCTTGAGACAGACCACTGCGTATGGCTACACCTTC CASSLRQTTAYGYTF
TRBJ1-1 once TRBV21-1 NA TGTGCCAGCAGCAAATGCCCGCGGGACAGGGCCTCCAACACTGAAGCTTTCTTT CASSKCPRDRASNTEAFF
TRBJ1-1 NA TRBV5-1 NA TGCGCCAGCAGCTCGGATGGGGCGCAGAACACTGAAGCTTTCTTT CASSSDGAQNTEAFF
TRBJ1-2 NA TRBV5-6 TRBD1 TGTGCCAGCAGCCCCCAGCCGGGACAGGGGCTGAACTATGGCTACACCTTC CASSPQPGQGLNYGYTF
TRBJ2-7 NA TRBV4-1 NA TGCGCCAGCAGCCCCCGAGGGGGGCGGACCTACGAGCAGTACTTC CASSPRGGRTYEQYF
TRBJ2-1 once TRBV7-9 NA TGTGCCAGCAGTACTCAACTCGGCAGAAAGAATGAGCAGTTCTTC CASSTQLGRKNEQFF
TRBJ1-2 NA TRBV27 NA TGTGCCAGCAGTTTAGGCGGCTCATGGTACGTGGATGGCTACACCTTC CASSLGGSWYVDGYTF
TRBJ1-1 NA TRBV5-6 TRBD1 TGTGCCAGCAGCCTCGGACAGGCGGATGAAGCTTTCTTT CASSLGQADEAFF
TRBJ2-1 few TRBV19 NA TGTGCCAGTAGTACCCCCCCTGGCCAGGAGCAGTTCTTC CASSTPPGQEQFF
TRBJ1-5 NA TRBV3-1/TRBV3-2 TRBD1 TGTGCCAGCAGCCAGAACAGGGGTCGACAGCCCCAGCATTTT CASSQNRGRQPQHF
TRBJ1-5 NA TRBV7-3 NA TGTGCCAGCAGCCTCACGGACGGGGTGCCCCAGCATTTT CASSLTDGVPQHF
TRBJ1-1 NA TRBV7-2 NA TGTGCCAGCAGCCCCGGGGGACGGAACACTGAAGCTTTCTTT CASSPGGRNTEAFF
TRBJ1-2 NA TRBV18 TRBD1 TGTGCCAGCTCACCGGACAGGGCTGGCTACACCTTC CASSPDRAGYTF
TRBJ2-7 NA TRBV13 NA TGTGCCAGCAGCCCAGGGGGGGGGAACTCCTACGAGCAGTACTTC CASSPGGGNSYEQYF
TRBJ2-7 NA TRBV28 NA TGTGCCAGCAGCTCCCAGGGGTCCGGGTCCTACGAGCAGTACTTC CASSSQGSGSYEQYF
TRBJ1-5 NA TRBV29-1 NA TGCAGCGTTACAATGGGGGGTTCAGCTAGCAATCAGCCCCAGCATTTT CSVTMGGSASNQPQHF
TRBJ1-2 NA TRBV5-4 NA TGTGCCAGCAGCTTTTTTGGGGGGGGACCTGGCTACACCTTC CASSFFGGGPGYTF
TRBJ1-6 NA TRBV28 NA TGTGCCAGTTACCCCTCTGGATATAATTCACCCCTCCACTTT CASYPSGYNSPLHF
TRBJ1-2 NA TRBV7-2 NA TGTGCCAGCTTTAGGGCCGTCGCTAACTATGGCTACACCTTC CASFRAVANYGYTF
TRBJ1-4 NA TRBV7-2 NA TGTGCCAGCAGCTTAAGTGGCAGCACAACTAATGAAAAACTGTTTTTT CASSLSGSTTNEKLFF
TRBJ1-2 NA TRBV11-1 NA TGTGCCAGCAGCTTAAGTTCTCGCGAGACGAACTATGGCTACACCTTC CASSLSSRETNYGYTF
TRBJ1-4 once TRBV2 TRBD1 TGTGCCAGCAGGACAGGGGGCACTAACGGTGAAAAACTGTTTTTT CASRTGGTNGEKLFF
TRBJ1-3 NA TRBV2 NA TGTGCCAGCGGTGCGGGAGGGAGAACTGGAAACACCATATATTTT CASGAGGRTGNTIYF
TRBJ2-1 NA TRBV7-3 TRBD1 TGTGCCAGCAGTAGGGACAGCTCCTACAATGAGCAGTTCTTC CASSRDSSYNEQFF